The clone carrying this T cell receptor beta chain was detected only a few times. Its antigen is unidentified. The entry originates in a study of T-cell memory formation after mild COVID-19. Turning to the study itself: TCR clustering was largely donor specific. Study conclusions and caveats: A second wave expanding day 15 to 37 was CD4+-biased; contracting clones were balanced.

TCRdb reprocessed the 5' RACE reads with MiXCR, giving one entry per CDR3 protein. The sample lists about 470,000 distinct CDR3 sequences; more than 20% were seen once. Germline CDR1 is SGHVS and CDR2 is FQNEAQ. Trimming took 5 bases from V and 2 from J, leaving 11 bases between them. This CDR3 is 14 amino acids long. The specimen sequenced was PBMCs or a T cell subset sorted from them (not recorded which). This sequence joins TRBV7-8 and TRBJ2-3, with D tentatively TRBD2 (6 bases). The source is an adult woman who had mild COVID-19 (a few samples of this study predate the infection). Cell type and time point are not known. As DNA, the CDR3 is TGTGCCAGCAGCGCGGAGGGGCCCACAGATACGCAGTATTTT. This codes for CASSAEGPTDTQYF.